Listed below are T cell receptor beta chains from one sample, sequenced in a study of cytomegalovirus exposure and HLA in healthy donors. Produced via immunoSEQ multiplex PCR; TCRdb's table is partial and in-frame only. The sample has 150,000 to 200,000 clones, nearly 80% seen once. Sequencing used PBMCs. The receptor source for this set is a woman in her 30s in good health and CMV-seropositive. Each CDR3 is given with its conserved first and last residue. Fields, in order: J gene, V gene, CDR3 protein.

j_gene: TRBJ1-2
v_gene: TRBV19
CDR3aa: CASIGTGEEVYGYTF

j_gene: TRBJ1-1
v_gene: TRBV27
CDR3aa: CASTRQGPSGEAFF

j_gene: TRBJ1-2
v_gene: TRBV6-5
CDR3aa: CASSSSNGINGYTF

j_gene: TRBJ2-1
v_gene: TRBV13
CDR3aa: CAGGTSHNEQFF

j_gene: TRBJ1-2
v_gene: TRBV11-2
CDR3aa: CASSTYRGLGNGYTF

j_gene: TRBJ1-4
v_gene: TRBV5-1
CDR3aa: CASSSGQGVLYEKLFF

j_gene: TRBJ2-5
v_gene: TRBV11-3
CDR3aa: CASKTSGTLQETQYF

j_gene: TRBJ1-1
v_gene: TRBV5-4
CDR3aa: CASSFPRNTEAFF

j_gene: TRBJ2-3
v_gene: TRBV10-1
CDR3aa: CASGRGTSGTDTQYF

j_gene: TRBJ2-6
v_gene: TRBV19
CDR3aa: CASSAGVRSGANVLTF

j_gene: TRBJ2-3
v_gene: TRBV28
CDR3aa: CASSLVTTDTQYF

j_gene: TRBJ1-5
v_gene: TRBV7-2
CDR3aa: CASSFGTGMSNQPQHF

j_gene: TRBJ2-3
v_gene: TRBV2
CDR3aa: CASSEGGLAVSTDTQYF

j_gene: TRBJ2-7
v_gene: TRBV29-1
CDR3aa: CSATDRAYEQYF

j_gene: TRBJ2-7
v_gene: TRBV7-9
CDR3aa: CSSSLEGNRVLF

j_gene: TRBJ2-2
v_gene: TRBV7-8
CDR3aa: CASSLGLAGGTTGELFF

j_gene: TRBJ2-5
v_gene: TRBV10-2
CDR3aa: CASAQFLAGQETQYF

j_gene: TRBJ2-1
v_gene: TRBV14
CDR3aa: CASNYYTDSEQFF

j_gene: TRBJ1-1
v_gene: TRBV13
CDR3aa: CASSQTGEAFF

j_gene: TRBJ1-4
v_gene: TRBV6-1
CDR3aa: CASFAPATNEKLFF

j_gene: TRBJ1-1
v_gene: TRBV9
CDR3aa: CASSVDEAYTEAFF

j_gene: TRBJ2-5
v_gene: TRBV5-4
CDR3aa: CASSPTTGRETQYF

j_gene: TRBJ1-4
v_gene: TRBV6-5
CDR3aa: CASSYQGYDEKLFF

j_gene: TRBJ1-1
v_gene: TRBV20-1
CDR3aa: CSARRNTEAFF

j_gene: TRBJ2-1
v_gene: TRBV4-1
CDR3aa: CASSLSGTGGGEQFF

j_gene: TRBJ2-7
v_gene: TRBV28
CDR3aa: CASSFQGMAQYF

j_gene: TRBJ1-4
v_gene: TRBV11-2
CDR3aa: CASSPQPQTGGAEGEKLFF

j_gene: TRBJ2-7
v_gene: TRBV28
CDR3aa: CASSFRVRPYEQYF

j_gene: TRBJ2-7
v_gene: TRBV10-3
CDR3aa: CAISESRPESPGHLPSGMSYEQYF

j_gene: TRBJ2-1
v_gene: TRBV9
CDR3aa: CASSDRDGYNGQFF

j_gene: TRBJ1-4
v_gene: TRBV4-3
CDR3aa: CASSQGSGVNEKLFF